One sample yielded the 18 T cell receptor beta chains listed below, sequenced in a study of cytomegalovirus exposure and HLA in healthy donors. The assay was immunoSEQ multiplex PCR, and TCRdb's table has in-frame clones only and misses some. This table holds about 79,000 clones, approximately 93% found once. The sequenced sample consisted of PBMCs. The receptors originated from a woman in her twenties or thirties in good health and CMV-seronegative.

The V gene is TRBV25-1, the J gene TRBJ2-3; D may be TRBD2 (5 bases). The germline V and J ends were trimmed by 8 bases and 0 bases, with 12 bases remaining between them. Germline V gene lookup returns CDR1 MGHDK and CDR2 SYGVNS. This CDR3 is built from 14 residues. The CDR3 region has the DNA TGTGCCAGCGCGCGGGCGGGTAGCACAGATACGCAGTATTTT. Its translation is CASARAGSTDTQYF.

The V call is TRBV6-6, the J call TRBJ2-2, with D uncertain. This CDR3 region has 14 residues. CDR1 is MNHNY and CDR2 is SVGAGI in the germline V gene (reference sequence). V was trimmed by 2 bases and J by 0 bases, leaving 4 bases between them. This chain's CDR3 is CASSYPANTGELFF. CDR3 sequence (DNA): TGTGCCAGCAGTTACCCGGCGAACACCGGGGAGCTGTTTTTT.

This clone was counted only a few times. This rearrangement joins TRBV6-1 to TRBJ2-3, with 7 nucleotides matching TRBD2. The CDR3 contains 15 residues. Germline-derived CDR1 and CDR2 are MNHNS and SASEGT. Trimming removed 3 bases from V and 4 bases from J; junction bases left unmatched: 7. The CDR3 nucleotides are TGTGCCAGCAGTGATAGCGGACTAGTGGCAGATACGCAGTATTTT. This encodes CASSDSGLVADTQYF.

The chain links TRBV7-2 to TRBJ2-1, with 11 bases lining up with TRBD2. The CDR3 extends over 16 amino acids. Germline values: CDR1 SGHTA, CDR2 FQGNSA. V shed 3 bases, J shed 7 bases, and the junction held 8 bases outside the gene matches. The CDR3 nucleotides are TGTGCCAGCAGCTTCCTTAGCGGGAGGGCTAGGAATGAGCAGTTCTTC. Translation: CASSFLSGRARNEQFF.

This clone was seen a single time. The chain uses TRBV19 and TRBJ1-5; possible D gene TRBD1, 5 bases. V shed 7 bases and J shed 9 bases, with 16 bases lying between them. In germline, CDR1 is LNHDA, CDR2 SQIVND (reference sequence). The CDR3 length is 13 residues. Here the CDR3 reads CASKYRSIGPQHF. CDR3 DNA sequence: TGTGCCAGTAAGTACAGGTCGATAGGGCCCCAGCATTTT.

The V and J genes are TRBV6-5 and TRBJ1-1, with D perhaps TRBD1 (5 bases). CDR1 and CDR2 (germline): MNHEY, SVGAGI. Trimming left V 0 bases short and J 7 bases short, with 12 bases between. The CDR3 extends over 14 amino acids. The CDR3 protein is CASSYSGRVGEAFF. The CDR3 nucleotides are TGTGCCAGCAGTTACTCGGGCAGGGTGGGTGAAGCTTTCTTT.

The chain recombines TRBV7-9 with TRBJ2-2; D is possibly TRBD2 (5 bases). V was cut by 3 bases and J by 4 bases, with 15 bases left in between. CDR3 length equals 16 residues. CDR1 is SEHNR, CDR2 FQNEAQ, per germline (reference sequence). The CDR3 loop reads CASSLSRQGSTGELFF. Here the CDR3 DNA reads TGTGCCAGCAGCTTGAGCAGACAAGGGAGCACCGGGGAGCTGTTTTTT.

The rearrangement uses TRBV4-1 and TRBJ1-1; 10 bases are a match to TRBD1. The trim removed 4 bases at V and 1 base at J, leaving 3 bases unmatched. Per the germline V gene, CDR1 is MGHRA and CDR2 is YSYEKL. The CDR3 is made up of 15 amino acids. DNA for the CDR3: TGCGCCAGCAGCCCTGGGGACAGGGGGAACACTGAAGCTTTCTTT. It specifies CASSPGDRGNTEAFF.

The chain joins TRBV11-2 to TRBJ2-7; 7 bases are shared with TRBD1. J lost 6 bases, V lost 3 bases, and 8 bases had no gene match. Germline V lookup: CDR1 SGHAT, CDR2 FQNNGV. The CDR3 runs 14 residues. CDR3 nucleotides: TGTGCCAGCAGCTTCTCCACAGGGGTGGCCGAGCAGTACTTC. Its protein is CASSFSTGVAEQYF.

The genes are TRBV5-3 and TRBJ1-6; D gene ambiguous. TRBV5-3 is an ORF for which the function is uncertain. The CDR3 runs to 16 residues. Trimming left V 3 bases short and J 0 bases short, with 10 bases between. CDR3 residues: CARSSEGCSYNSPLHF. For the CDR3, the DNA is TGTGCCAGAAGCTCTGAGGGTTGCTCCTATAATTCACCCCTCCACTTT.

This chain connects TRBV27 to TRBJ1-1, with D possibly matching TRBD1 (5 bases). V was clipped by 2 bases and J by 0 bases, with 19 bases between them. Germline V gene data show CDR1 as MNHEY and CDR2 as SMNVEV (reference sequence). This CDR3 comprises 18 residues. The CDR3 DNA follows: TGTGCCAGCAGTTTACCCGCGGGACGGATTTATATGAACACTGAAGCTTTCTTT. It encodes CASSLPAGRIYMNTEAFF.

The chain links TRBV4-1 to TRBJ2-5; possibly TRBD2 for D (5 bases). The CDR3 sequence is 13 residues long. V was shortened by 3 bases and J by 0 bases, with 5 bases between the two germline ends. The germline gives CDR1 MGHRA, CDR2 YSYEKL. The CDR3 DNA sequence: TGCGCCAGCAGCCAGCGGGACCAAGAGACCCAGTACTTC. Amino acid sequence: CASSQRDQETQYF.

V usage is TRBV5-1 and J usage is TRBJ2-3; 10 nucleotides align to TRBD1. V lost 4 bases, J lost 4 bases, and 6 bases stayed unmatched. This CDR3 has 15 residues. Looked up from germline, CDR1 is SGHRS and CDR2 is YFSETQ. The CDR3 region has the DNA TGCGCCAGCAGCCCCGGGACAGGGGCCTCAGATACGCAGTATTTT. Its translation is CASSPGTGASDTQYF.

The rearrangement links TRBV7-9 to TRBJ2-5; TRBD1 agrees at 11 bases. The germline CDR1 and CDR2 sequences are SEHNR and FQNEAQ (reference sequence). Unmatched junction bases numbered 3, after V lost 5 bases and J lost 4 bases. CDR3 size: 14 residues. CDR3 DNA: TGTGCCAGCAGCCAGGGACAGGGGGGAGAGACCCAGTACTTC. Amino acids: CASSQGQGGETQYF.

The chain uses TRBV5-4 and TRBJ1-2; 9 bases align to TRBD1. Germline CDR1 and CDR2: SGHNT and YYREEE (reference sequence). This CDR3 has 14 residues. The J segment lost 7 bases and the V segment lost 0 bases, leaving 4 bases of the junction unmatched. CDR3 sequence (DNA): TGTGCCAGCAGCTTGGACGGGACAGGGAGTGGCTACACCTTC. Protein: CASSLDGTGSGYTF.

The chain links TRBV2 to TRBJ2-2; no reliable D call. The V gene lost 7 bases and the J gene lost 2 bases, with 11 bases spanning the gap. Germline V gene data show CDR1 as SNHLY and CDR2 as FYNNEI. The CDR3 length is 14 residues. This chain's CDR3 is CASNMGRNTGELFF. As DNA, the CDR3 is TGTGCCAGCAATATGGGCCGAAACACCGGGGAGCTGTTTTTT.

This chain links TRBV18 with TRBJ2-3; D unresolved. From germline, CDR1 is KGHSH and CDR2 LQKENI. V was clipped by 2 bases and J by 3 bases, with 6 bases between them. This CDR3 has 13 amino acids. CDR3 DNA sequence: TGTGCCAGCTCACCATTCAATACAGATACGCAGTATTTT. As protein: CASSPFNTDTQYF.

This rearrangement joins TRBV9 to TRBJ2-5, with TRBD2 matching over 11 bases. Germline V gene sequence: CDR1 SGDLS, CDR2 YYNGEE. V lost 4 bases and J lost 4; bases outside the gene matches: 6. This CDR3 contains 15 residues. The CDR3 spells CASSISGGAPETQYF. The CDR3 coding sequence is TGTGCCAGCAGCATTAGCGGGGGGGCCCCAGAGACCCAGTACTTC. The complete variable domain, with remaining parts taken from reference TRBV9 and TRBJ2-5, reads DSGVTQTPKHLITATGQRVTLRCSPRSGDLSVYWYQQSLDQGLQFLIQYYNGEERAKGNILERFSAQQFPDLHSELNLSSLELGDSALYFCASSISGGAPETQYFGPGTRLLVL.